This TCR beta chain came from a study of cytomegalovirus exposure and HLA in healthy donors. Study-wide findings and caveats: The tendency of first-cohort TCR clusters to co-occur in the 90 to 150 validation repertoires emerged from a later analysis.

V was clipped by 6 bases and J by 0 bases; unmatched bases: 4. The CDR3 is 14 residues long. In germline, CDR1 is SNHLY, CDR2 FYNNEI. Repertoires were generated with immunoSEQ multiplex PCR, while TCRdb's copy carries only in-frame clones and drops some. The data hold over 200,000 clones, with over 80% observed a single time. Notes on this clone: The antigen is undetermined.

The origin of this receptor is a woman in her twenties or thirties in good health and CMV-seropositive. The sequenced material came from PBMCs. V usage is TRBV2 and J usage is TRBJ2-7; 8 bases align to TRBD2. CDR3 loop: CASRERESSYEQYF. CDR3 in DNA: TGTGCCAGCAGAGAGCGGGAGTCCTCCTACGAGCAGTACTTC.